The source of this T cell receptor beta chain is a study of identical twins. TCRdb used MiXCR to reprocess the 5' RACE reads, holding one entry per CDR3 protein. This sample has a few hundred thousand distinct CDR3 sequences, with approximately 18% found just once. This CDR3 region has 14 residues. V dropped 2 bases and J dropped 5 bases, with 14 bases sitting between them. Per the germline V gene, CDR1 is SQVTM and CDR2 is ANQGSEA. The chain uses TRBV29-1 and TRBJ2-3; tentatively, D is TRBD2 (6 bases). The TCR sequence derives from a man aged 45 to 65 in good health. The sequencing sample was made of naive T cells sorted from blood. In DNA form, the CDR3 reads TGCAGCGTTGAACCCGCGGGGCTCGGAGATACGCAGTATTTT. Its translation is CSVEPAGLGDTQYF.